These 16 T cell receptor beta chains were all obtained from the same sample, sequenced in a study of blood T cell repertoires in COVID-19 (dated by TCRdb to about 2020). The library came from the immunoSEQ multiplex PCR assay. Sourced from immuneACCESS, this table was stored by TCRdb with only in-frame sequences that have V and J called. A share of the clones is absent; for the studies checked, an unresolved V gene accounts for under half, and the remainder has no known explanation. The sample includes about 190,000 clones, with roughly 80% observed a single time. In total, the top ten clones hold roughly 3.2% of the sample. Sequenced input: PBMCs or T cells enriched from blood (not recorded which). The source of these receptors is a woman under 40 who had recovered from COVID-19.

The chain recombines TRBV19 with TRBJ1-4; a weak D match, TRBD1 (6 bases). Trimming cost V 10 bases and J 4 bases, with 16 bases left between them. Germline-derived CDR1 and CDR2 are LNHDA and SQIVND (reference sequence). The CDR3 is 14 residues long. CDR3 loop: CATPGVRINEKLFF. CDR3 bases: TGTGCCACCCCAGGGGTGAGGATTAATGAAAAACTGTTTTTT.

The gene calls are TRBV7-9 and TRBJ2-1, with 10 positions matching TRBD2. After removal of 5 bases from V and 0 bases from J, the junction contained 10 bases not matched to a gene. CDR1 is SEHNR, CDR2 FQNEAQ, per germline (reference sequence). The CDR3 is 18 residues long. As DNA, the CDR3 is TGTGCCAGCAGCCCAGCGGGAGGGTCACCTAGCTCCTACAATGAGCAGTTCTTC. Its protein product is CASSPAGGSPSSYNEQFF. Full variable domain (outside the CDR3, taken from reference TRBV7-9 and TRBJ2-1): DTGVSQNPRHKITKRGQNVTFRCDPISEHNRLYWYRQTLGQGPEFLTYFQNEAQLEKSRLLSDRFSAERPKGSFSTLEIQRTEQGDSAMYLCASSPAGGSPSSYNEQFFGPGTRLTVL.

The chain employs TRBV7-2 and TRBJ1-4; 7 bases are shared with TRBD1. CDR1 is SGHTA and CDR2 is FQGNSA in the germline V gene. J gave up 4 bases and V 2 bases, and 4 bases lay outside the gene matches. This CDR3 comprises 15 residues. CDR3 nucleotide sequence: TGTGCCAGCAGCTTACAGACAGGGCATAATGAAAAACTGTTTTTT. It translates to CASSLQTGHNEKLFF.

In this sample, this clone turned up many times. The genes are TRBV29-1 and TRBJ1-2; possible D gene TRBD1, 5 bases. CDR3 length equals 11 residues. The V and J ends lost 3 bases and 8 bases respectively, with 10 bases between them. The germline V gene encodes CDR1 SQVTM and CDR2 ANQGSEA. The CDR3 DNA sequence: TGCAGCGTTGACGCAGGGTCAGGCTACACCTTC. This translates into CSVDAGSGYTF.

V is TRBV25-1 and J is TRBJ1-2; D is unclear. The CDR3 covers 12 residues. The germline V and J ends were trimmed by 8 bases and 3 bases, with 10 bases remaining between them. Germline-derived CDR1 and CDR2 are MGHDK and SYGVNS. The chain's CDR3 is CASSGGYYGYTF. The DNA for the CDR3 is TGTGCCAGCTCTGGAGGGTACTATGGCTACACCTTC.

This clone was counted once. This chain uses TRBV6-5 with TRBJ1-5; D unclear. V was trimmed by 6 bases and J by 6 bases, leaving 15 bases between them. Germline V gives CDR1 MNHEY, CDR2 SVGAGI. The CDR3 runs 14 residues. CDR3 sequence (DNA): TGTGCCAGCAGCTACGCTTGGGGAGGTCAGCCCCAGCATTTT. Residues: CASSYAWGGQPQHF.

This clone was observed once. The chain employs TRBV7-2 and TRBJ2-7, with D maybe TRBD2 (6 bases). V lost 0 bases, J lost 6 bases, and 12 bases lay in between. CDR3 length equals 14 residues. Germline-derived CDR1 and CDR2 are SGHTA and FQGNSA. As DNA, the CDR3 is TGTGCCAGCAGCTTAGCCGGGACTCACCTCGAGCAGTACGTC. It translates to CASSLAGTHLEQYV.

This chain joins TRBV10-1 and TRBJ1-3; no firm D call. Trimming removed 0 bases from V and 0 bases from J, with 6 bases in between. Germline assignment: CDR1 WNHNN and CDR2 SYGVQD (reference sequence). CDR3 size: 15 residues. CDR3 nucleotides: TGCGCCAGCAGTGAGTCTTGGAGCTCTGGAAACACCATATATTTT. Translating gives CASSESWSSGNTIYF.

This chain joins TRBV2 and TRBJ2-1, with 9 bases fitting TRBD1. V was pared by 7 bases and J by 8 bases, with 9 bases of the junction left unmatched. The germline CDR1 and CDR2 sequences are SNHLY and FYNNEI. The CDR3 sequence is 14 residues long. CDR3 protein: CASTTSTGGDEQFF. CDR3 in DNA: TGTGCCAGCACAACCTCCACAGGGGGCGATGAGCAGTTCTTC. Using reference TRBV2 and TRBJ2-1 for the parts outside the CDR3, the full variable domain is EPEVTQTPSHQVTQMGQEVILRCVPISNHLYFYWYRQILGQKVEFLVSFYNNEISEKSEIFDDQFSVERPDGSNFTLKIRSTKLEDSAMYFCASTTSTGGDEQFFGPGTRLTVL.

This clone was seen once. The gene calls are TRBV7-2 and TRBJ2-3, with 14 bases that match TRBD2. Per the germline V gene, CDR1 is SGHTA and CDR2 is FQGNSA. This CDR3 spans 16 amino acids. The ends lost 6 bases at V and 1 base at J; junction bases unmatched: 3. This CDR3 is CASRVGLAGGTDTQYF. Written as DNA, the CDR3 is TGTGCCAGCAGAGTGGGACTAGCGGGAGGCACAGATACGCAGTATTTT.

The chain recombines TRBV5-6 with TRBJ1-6; D not resolved. The CDR3 totals 15 residues. Germline V gene lookup returns CDR1 SGHDT and CDR2 YYEEEE. The V end was cut by 7 bases, the J end by 1 base, with 12 bases between. The CDR3 bases are TGTGCCAGCCGACCAGGAATTTCCTATAATTCACCCCTCCACTTT. Translated: CASRPGISYNSPLHF. Together with reference TRBV5-6 and TRBJ1-6, the CDR3 gives the full variable domain: DAGVTQSPTHLIKTRGQQVTLRCSPKSGHDTVSWYQQALGQGPQFIFQYYEEEERQRGNFPDRFSGHQFPNYSSELNVNALLLGDSALYLCASRPGISYNSPLHFGNGTRLTVT.

To note about this clone: Within the sample, other DNA sequences also encode this same CDR3. The chain employs TRBV5-1 and TRBJ1-2; 7 positions agree with TRBD1. V lost 4 bases, J lost 2 bases, and 2 bases stayed unmatched. This CDR3 spans 13 amino acids. Germline lookup yields CDR1 SGHRS and CDR2 YFSETQ. The CDR3: CASSLGQNYGYTF. CDR3 sequence (DNA): TGCGCCAGCAGCCTGGGACAGAACTATGGCTACACCTTC.

V is TRBV4-2 and J is TRBJ2-3, with 8 bases that match TRBD1. V was clipped by 1 base and J by 7 bases; unmatched bases: 7. In germline, CDR1 is LGHNA, CDR2 YNFKEQ. This CDR3 region has 15 residues. DNA of the CDR3: TGTGCCAGCAGCCAAGGCCCAGGGGGCGCGAATACGCAGTATTTT. It yields the protein CASSQGPGGANTQYF.

The chain couples TRBV5-8 to TRBJ1-2; D is undetermined. Germline loops: CDR1 SGHTS, CDR2 YDEGEE. Trimming pared 4 bases from V and 2 bases from J, leaving 9 bases between. The length of the CDR3 is 13 residues. The CDR3 loop reads CASSPLRNYGYTF. DNA of the CDR3: TGTGCCAGCAGCCCCCTCCGGAACTATGGCTACACCTTC.

The chain uses TRBV5-5 and TRBJ2-1; 8 nucleotides align to TRBD2. CDR3 length: 17 residues. The V gene end was trimmed by 3 bases and the J gene end by 8 bases; junction bases not matched to a gene: 16. Germline V gene lookup returns CDR1 SGHKS and CDR2 YYEKEE (reference sequence). This chain's CDR3 is CASSWVLSSGAAYEQFF. CDR3 in DNA: TGTGCCAGCAGCTGGGTGCTGAGTAGCGGGGCCGCCTATGAGCAGTTCTTC.

This sequence joins TRBV19 and TRBJ2-1; D possibly corresponds to TRBD1 (6 bases). CDR3 length equals 13 residues. Trimming took 6 bases from V and 8 from J, leaving 14 bases between them. The germline CDR1 and CDR2 sequences are LNHDA and SQIVND (reference sequence). Written as DNA, the CDR3 is TGTGCCAGTAGCCTACAGGGTCTCGATGAGCAGTTCTTC. Translating it yields CASSLQGLDEQFF.